This TCR beta chain derives from a study of cytotoxic CD8 clonotypes in ibrutinib-treated CLL. Overall study context: The patient breakdown showed fewer than 12 relapsed/refractory and some 14 treatment-naive cases, with under 18 IGHV unmutated.

Regarding this clone: Its antigen is unknown.

Study observations and caveats: Baseline levels of clonality went above those of age-matched healthy donors and moved with circulating CD8+ T-cell counts. Baseline levels were approached again at progression, after clonality had risen at ibrutinib response.

PBMCs were cryopreserved, and roughly 2.1 micrograms of genomic DNA from them went into TCR beta libraries. Clones were sequenced by immunoSEQ multiplex PCR, and TCRdb holds only the in-frame ones, with some missing. The sample has 150,000 to 200,000 clones; around 72% are singletons. The input for sequencing was PBMCs, taken after 24 months of ibrutinib treatment. The TCR comes from a human donor with chronic lymphocytic leukemia.

The CDR3 here is CASSPTSGLREQYF. DNA of the CDR3: TGTGCCAGCTCACCAACTAGCGGATTACGGGAGCAGTACTTC. The rearrangement links TRBV18 to TRBJ2-7; TRBD2 matches at 8 bases. This CDR3 has 14 residues. Germline CDR1 and CDR2: KGHSH and LQKENI. Trimming took 2 bases from V and 7 from J; bases not matched to a gene: 7. The full variable domain, its missing parts supplied by reference TRBV18 and TRBJ2-7, is NAGVMQNPRHLVRRRGQEARLRCSPMKGHSHVYWYRQLPEEGLKFMVYLQKENIIDESGMPKERFSAEFPKEGPSILRIQQVVRGDSAAYFCASSPTSGLREQYFGPGTRLTVT.